The clone carrying this T cell receptor beta chain appeared many times. Its matching antigen is unknown. PCR was performed a second time for about 7 to 11 cycles using a sample-barcoded 5' primer and a J-beta primer mix. The template-switch adaptor, which had 12 random nucleotides, put a tag on each cDNA molecule. TCRdb called the 5' RACE reads again in MiXCR, with one record for every CDR3 protein. The table has roughly 680,000 distinct CDR3 sequences, more than 45% seen once. These data are taken from a study of blood T cells in healthy people across ages. Germline V CDR1 and CDR2: SNHLY, FYNNEI. The ends were cut back, 6 bases at V and 3 bases at J, with 9 bases in the middle. The CDR3 is 12 residues long. There were at least 6 micrograms of total RNA extracted from every sample. Study findings and constraints: The long-lived group displayed more naive CD4+ cells, plus higher diversity, than the aged donors did.

The sequence came from a woman of 80 years or more in good health. The chain uses TRBV2 and TRBJ2-7; D call uncertain. The sequencing sample was made of blood. The CDR3 loop reads CASSAIHYEQYF. CDR3 nucleotides: TGTGCCAGCAGCGCCATCCACTACGAGCAGTACTTC.